This entry features one T cell receptor (beta chain) sequence. What it recognizes is unknown. Germline lookup yields CDR1 ENHRY and CDR2 SYGVKD. This CDR3 region has 13 residues. The ends lost 7 bases at V and 6 bases at J; junction bases unmatched: 7. Patients all relapsed after autologous stem cell transplantation, and there was variation in brentuximab vedotin exposure. This sample is drawn from a study of PD-1 blockade in classical Hodgkin lymphoma. On the study more broadly: Intravenous nivolumab at 3 mg/kg was given to patients every 2 weeks.

General study points: As was reported, newly diagnosed patients showed lower baseline TCR diversity than healthy donors did. It was among complete responders that baseline diversity resembled that of newly diagnosed patients. The study found that TCR diversity rose significantly by C4D1 in CD4+ but not CD8+ cells.

Assay: immunoSEQ multiplex PCR; the TCRdb copy retains only in-frame clones and omits some. The data contain tens of thousands of clones, under 70% of them singletons. The chain joins TRBV10-3 to TRBJ1-1; 8 nucleotides agree with TRBD1. The receptor was derived from a human donor with classical Hodgkin lymphoma. The sample was peripheral blood mononuclear cells (PBMCs), taken at baseline. The CDR3 bases are TGTGCCATCACGGGGGGACAGGACTCTGAAGCTTTCTTT. Residues: CAITGGQDSEAFF.